The clone carrying this TCR beta chain was detected many times. The antigen is unknown. TCRdb reprocessed the 5' RACE reads with MiXCR, giving one entry per CDR3 protein. This sample has some 45,000 distinct CDR3 sequences, with under 15% found just once. The sample originates from a study of neurological immune-mediated disorders. Whole-study results and caveats: Subjects shared no identical expanded-clone CDR3 amino acid sequences, suggesting private TCR-beta repertoires in all groups.

Time point: longitudinal time-point 2. CDR1 and CDR2 (germline): SQVTM, ANQGSEA. The CDR3 covers 10 residues. Between the trimmed V and J ends, which lost 4 bases and 1 base, there was a span of 2 bases. The chain links TRBV29-1 to TRBJ2-7; D is unresolved. This TCR was sampled from a male donor with HTLV-1-associated myelopathy (HAM/TSP). Sequenced: PBMCs. CDR3: CSVGSYEQYF. The CDR3 bases are TGCAGCGTTGGATCCTACGAGCAGTACTTC.